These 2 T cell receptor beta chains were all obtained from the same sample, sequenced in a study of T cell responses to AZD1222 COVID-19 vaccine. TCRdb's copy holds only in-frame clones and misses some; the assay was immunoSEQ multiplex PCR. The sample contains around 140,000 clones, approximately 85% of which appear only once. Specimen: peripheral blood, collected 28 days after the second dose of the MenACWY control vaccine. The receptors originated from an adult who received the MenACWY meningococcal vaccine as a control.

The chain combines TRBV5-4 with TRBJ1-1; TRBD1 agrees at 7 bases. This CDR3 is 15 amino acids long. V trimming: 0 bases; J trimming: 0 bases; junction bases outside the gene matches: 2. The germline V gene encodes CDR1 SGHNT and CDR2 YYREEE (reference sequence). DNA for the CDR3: TGTGCCAGCAGCTTGGGGGGACAGATGAACACTGAAGCTTTCTTT. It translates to CASSLGGQMNTEAFF.

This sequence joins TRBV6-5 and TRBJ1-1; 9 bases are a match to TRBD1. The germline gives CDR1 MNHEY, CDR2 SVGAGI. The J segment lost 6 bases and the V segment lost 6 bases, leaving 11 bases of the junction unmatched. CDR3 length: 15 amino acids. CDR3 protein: CASSPGQGWWSEAFF. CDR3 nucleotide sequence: TGTGCCAGCAGCCCGGGACAGGGATGGTGGTCTGAAGCTTTCTTT.